This T cell receptor (beta chain) was identified in a study of blood T cell repertoires in COVID-19. Background on the study: PBMCs, B-cell-depleted T cells, or T cells were the source of the cDNA or gDNA that made up the material.

Individuals drawn from about two dozen US areas were about 18 to 100 years old. Participants' own reports of clinical history determined their cohort assignment. In its sample, this clone was seen once. Methods used by the authors: Reference gene primer amplification in the assay estimated nucleated cell counts. Repertoires were generated with immunoSEQ multiplex PCR, while TCRdb's copy carries only in-frame clones and drops some. That table is the source of V, J and clone size, and D and trimming were worked out from the DNA. This table holds around 300,000 clones, 80% to 90% found once. In germline, CDR1 is MDHEN, CDR2 SYDVKM. This CDR3 contains 14 residues. The trim removed 7 bases at V and 2 bases at J, leaving 8 bases unmatched.

The chain joins TRBV28 to TRBJ2-7; 7 bases are shared with TRBD1. Sequencing was done on a sample of PBMCs or T cells enriched from blood (not recorded which). This clonotype originated in a young man who had recovered from COVID-19. The CDR3 coding sequence is TGTGCCAGCACTTTTAGGGGGCCCCCCTACGAGCAGTACTTC. It translates to CASTFRGPPYEQYF.